This TCR beta chain was sequenced for a study of T cells in Graves' hyperthyroidism and ophthalmopathy. General study points: Blood also showed most of the thyroid clonotypes that were expanded above 0.001.

RNA transcripts provided the source from which TCR beta CDR3 regions were amplified. HTBI primers were the set used in a first-round RT-PCR of the TCR CDR3. TCRdb reanalysed the multiplex PCR reads using MiXCR and keeps one entry per CDR3 protein. The sample shows around 290,000 distinct CDR3 sequences, roughly an eighth of them seen only once. This CDR3 has 15 amino acids. The trim removed 3 bases at V and 6 bases at J, leaving 6 bases unmatched. There are many counts of this clonotype. Its antigen is not known. Criteria for exclusion of patients were uncontrolled infection, other autoimmune disease, pregnancy or lactation. Each diagnosis was grounded in clinical symptoms, serum thyroxine and TRAb, thyroid ultrasound, and orbital computed tomography.

The chain employs TRBV12-3 or TRBV12-4 and TRBJ1-5; 9 bases match TRBD1. Sequencing was done on a sample of blood. This clonotype was obtained from a woman in her thirties or forties with Graves' hyperthyroidism. The CDR3 loop reads CASSFGQGMIQPQHF. CDR3 coding DNA: TGTGCCAGCAGTTTTGGACAGGGGATGATTCAGCCCCAGCATTTT.